One TCR beta chain is described in this entry. No antigen is known for it. This record belongs to a study of shared clonotypes between healthy human individuals. Study results and limitations: Since donors were few, the genetic and exposure-history diversity represented was limited.

Here immunoSEQ multiplex PCR was the method, and the copy in TCRdb shows in-frame clones only, minus some. The sample has over a million clones; roughly 96% are singletons. The V end was cut by 0 bases, the J end by 0 bases, with 16 bases between. This CDR3 has 18 amino acids. Germline CDR1 is SEHNR and CDR2 is FQNEAQ (reference sequence). The sequenced material came from naive CD4+ T cells sorted from blood. The subset: CD45RA+ positively selected. The gene calls are TRBV7-9 and TRBJ2-3; a weak D match, TRBD2 (5 bases). The TCR sequence derives from a man aged 30 to 45 in good health. In nucleotides, the CDR3 is TGTGCCAGCAGCTTAGCGATCGACTACCGTTTAAGCACAGATACGCAGTATTTT. Translating gives CASSLAIDYRLSTDTQYF.